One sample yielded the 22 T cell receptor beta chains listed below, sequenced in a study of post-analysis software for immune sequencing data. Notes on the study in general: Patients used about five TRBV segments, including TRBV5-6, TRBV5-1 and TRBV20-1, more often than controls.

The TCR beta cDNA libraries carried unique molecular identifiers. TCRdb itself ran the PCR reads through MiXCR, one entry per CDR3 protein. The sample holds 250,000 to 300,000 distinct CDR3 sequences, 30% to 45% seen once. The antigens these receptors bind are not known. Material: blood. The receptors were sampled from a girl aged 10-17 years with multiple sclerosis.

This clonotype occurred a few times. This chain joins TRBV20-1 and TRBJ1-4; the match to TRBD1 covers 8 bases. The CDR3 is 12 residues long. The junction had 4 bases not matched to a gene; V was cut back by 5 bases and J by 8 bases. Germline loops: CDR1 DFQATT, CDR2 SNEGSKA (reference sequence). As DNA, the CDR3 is TGCAGTGCTTGGACAGGGAACGAAAAACTGTTTTTT. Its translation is CSAWTGNEKLFF.

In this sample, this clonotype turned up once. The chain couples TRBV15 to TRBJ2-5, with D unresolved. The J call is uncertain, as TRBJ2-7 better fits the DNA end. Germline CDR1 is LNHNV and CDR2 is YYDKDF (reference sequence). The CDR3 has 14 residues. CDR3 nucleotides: TGTGCCACCAGCAGAGTGTCTAACACCTACGAGCAGTACTTC. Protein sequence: CATSRVSNTYEQYF.

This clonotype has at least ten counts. The CDR3 nucleotides read TGTGCCAGCAGCCCAGGACTAGCGGCCCTTTACAATGAGCAGTTCTTC. Its protein is CASSPGLAALYNEQFF. V and J are TRBV27 and TRBJ2-1; 10 bases are shared with TRBD2. Germline CDR1 and CDR2: MNHEY and SMNVEV (reference sequence). After removal of 6 bases from V and 4 bases from J, the junction contained 9 bases not matched to a gene. This CDR3 comprises 16 residues.

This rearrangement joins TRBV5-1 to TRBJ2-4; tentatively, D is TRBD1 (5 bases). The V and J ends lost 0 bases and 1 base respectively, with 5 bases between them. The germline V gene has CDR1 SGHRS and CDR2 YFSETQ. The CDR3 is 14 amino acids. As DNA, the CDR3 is TGCGCCAGCAGCTTGGGACAGGCCAAAAACATTCAGTACTTC. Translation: CASSLGQAKNIQYF.

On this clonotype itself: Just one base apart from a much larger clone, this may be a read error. DNA for the CDR3: TGTGCCGGCGGCGGGACAGTATCCTACAATGAGCAGTTCTTC. It yields the protein CAGGGTVSYNEQFF. This chain connects TRBV13 to TRBJ2-1; D perhaps matches TRBD1 (7 bases). Germline V gene data show CDR1 as PRHDT and CDR2 as FYEKMQ (reference sequence). Trimming cost V 11 bases and J 1 base, with 15 bases left between them. The CDR3 extends over 14 amino acids.

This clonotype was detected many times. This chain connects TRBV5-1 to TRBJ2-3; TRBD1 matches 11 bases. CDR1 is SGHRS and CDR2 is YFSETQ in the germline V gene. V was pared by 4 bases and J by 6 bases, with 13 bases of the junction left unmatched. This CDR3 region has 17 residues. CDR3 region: CASSPGQGVSDGDTQYF. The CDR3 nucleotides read TGCGCCAGCAGCCCGGGACAGGGGGTGTCAGACGGCGATACGCAGTATTTT. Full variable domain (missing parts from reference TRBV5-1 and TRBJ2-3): KAGVTQTPRYLIKTRGQQVTLSCSPISGHRSVSWYQQTPGQGLQFLFEYFSETQRNKGNFPGRFSGRQFSNSRSEMNVSTLELGDSALYLCASSPGQGVSDGDTQYFGPGTRLTVL.

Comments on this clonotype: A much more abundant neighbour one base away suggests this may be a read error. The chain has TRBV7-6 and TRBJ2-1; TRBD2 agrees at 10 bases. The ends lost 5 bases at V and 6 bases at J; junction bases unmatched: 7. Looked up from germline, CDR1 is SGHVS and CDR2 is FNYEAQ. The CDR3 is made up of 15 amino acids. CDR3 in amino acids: CASSATSGATNEQFF. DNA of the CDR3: TGTGCCAGCAGCGCCACTAGCGGGGCTACCAATGAGCAGTTCTTC.

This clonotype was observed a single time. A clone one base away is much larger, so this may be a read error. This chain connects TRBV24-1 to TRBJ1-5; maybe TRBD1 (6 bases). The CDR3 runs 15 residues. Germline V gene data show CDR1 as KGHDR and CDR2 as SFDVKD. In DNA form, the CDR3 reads TGTGTCACCAGTGCCACAGGGTATAGCAATCAGCCCCAGCATTTT. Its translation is CVTSATGYSNQPQHF.

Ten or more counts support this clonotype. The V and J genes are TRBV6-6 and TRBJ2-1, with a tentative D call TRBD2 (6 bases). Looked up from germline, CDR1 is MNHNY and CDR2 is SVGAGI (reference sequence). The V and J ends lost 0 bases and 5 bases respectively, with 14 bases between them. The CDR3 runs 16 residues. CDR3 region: CASSYSTSGRDNEQFF. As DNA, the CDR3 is TGTGCCAGCAGTTACTCAACAAGCGGGCGGGACAATGAGCAGTTCTTC.

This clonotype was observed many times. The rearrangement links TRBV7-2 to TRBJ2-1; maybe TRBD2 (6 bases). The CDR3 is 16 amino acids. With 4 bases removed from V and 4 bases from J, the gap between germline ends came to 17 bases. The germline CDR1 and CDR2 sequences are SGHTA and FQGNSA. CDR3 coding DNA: TGTGCCAGCAGCTCCCCGGGAGTCGGAGCGTACAATGAGCAGTTCTTC. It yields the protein CASSSPGVGAYNEQFF.

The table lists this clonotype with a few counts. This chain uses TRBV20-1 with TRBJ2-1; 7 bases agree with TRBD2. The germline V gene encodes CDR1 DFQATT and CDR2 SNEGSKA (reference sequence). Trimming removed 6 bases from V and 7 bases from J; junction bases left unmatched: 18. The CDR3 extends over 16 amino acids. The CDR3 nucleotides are TGCAGTGCGATACTAGCGATTACCAGAATAAGGAATGAGCAGTTCTTC. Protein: CSAILAITRIRNEQFF.

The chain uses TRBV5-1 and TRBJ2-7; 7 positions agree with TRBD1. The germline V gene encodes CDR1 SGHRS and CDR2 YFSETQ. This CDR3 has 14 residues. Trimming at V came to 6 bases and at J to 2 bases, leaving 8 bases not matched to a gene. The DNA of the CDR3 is TGCGCCAGCAACAGACAGGGTGGTGCCTACGAGCAGTACTTC. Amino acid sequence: CASNRQGGAYEQYF.

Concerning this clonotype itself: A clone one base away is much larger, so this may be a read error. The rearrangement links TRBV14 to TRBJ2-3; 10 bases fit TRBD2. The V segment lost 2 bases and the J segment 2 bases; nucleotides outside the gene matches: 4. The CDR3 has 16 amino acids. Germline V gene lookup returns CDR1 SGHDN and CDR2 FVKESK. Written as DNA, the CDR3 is TGTGCCAGCAGCCAAATAGCGGGAGGTCTCACAGATACGCAGTATTTT. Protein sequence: CASSQIAGGLTDTQYF.

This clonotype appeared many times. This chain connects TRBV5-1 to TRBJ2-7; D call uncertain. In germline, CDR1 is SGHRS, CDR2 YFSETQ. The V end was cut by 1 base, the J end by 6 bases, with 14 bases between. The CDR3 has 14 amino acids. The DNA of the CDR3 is TGCGCCAGCAGCTTGTCCCTGGCGGCACCCGAGCAGTACTTC. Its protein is CASSLSLAAPEQYF.

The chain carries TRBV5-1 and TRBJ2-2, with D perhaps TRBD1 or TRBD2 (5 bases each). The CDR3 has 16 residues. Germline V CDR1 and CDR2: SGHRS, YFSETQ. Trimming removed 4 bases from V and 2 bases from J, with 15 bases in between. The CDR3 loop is CASSPGPSINTGELFF. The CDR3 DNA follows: TGCGCCAGCAGCCCGGGACCCTCGATCAACACCGGGGAGCTGTTTTTT.

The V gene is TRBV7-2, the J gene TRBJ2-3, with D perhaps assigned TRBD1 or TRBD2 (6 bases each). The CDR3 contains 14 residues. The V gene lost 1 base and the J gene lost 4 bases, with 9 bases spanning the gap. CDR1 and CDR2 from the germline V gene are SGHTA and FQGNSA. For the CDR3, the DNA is TGTGCCAGCAGCTTAGGGGGGGCCCCAGATACGCAGTATTTT. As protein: CASSLGGAPDTQYF.

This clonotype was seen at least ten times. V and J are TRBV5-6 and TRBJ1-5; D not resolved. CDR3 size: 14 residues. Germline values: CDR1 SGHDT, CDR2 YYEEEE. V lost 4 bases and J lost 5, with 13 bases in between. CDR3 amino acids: CASSHRGLHQPQHF. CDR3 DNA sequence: TGTGCCAGCAGCCACCGCGGACTTCATCAGCCCCAGCATTTT. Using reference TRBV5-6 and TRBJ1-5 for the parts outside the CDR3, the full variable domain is DAGVTQSPTHLIKTRGQQVTLRCSPKSGHDTVSWYQQALGQGPQFIFQYYEEEERQRGNFPDRFSGHQFPNYSSELNVNALLLGDSALYLCASSHRGLHQPQHFGDGTRLSIL.

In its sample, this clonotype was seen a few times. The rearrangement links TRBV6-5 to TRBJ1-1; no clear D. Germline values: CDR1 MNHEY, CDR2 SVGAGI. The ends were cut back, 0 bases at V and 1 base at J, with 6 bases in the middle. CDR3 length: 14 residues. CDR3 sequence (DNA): TGTGCCAGCAGTTACTCGCAAGCGAACACTGAAGCTTTCTTT. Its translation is CASSYSQANTEAFF.

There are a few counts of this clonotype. The CDR3 DNA reads TGCAGTGCTAGATTACTAGCGGCCTACGAGCAGTACTTC. Protein sequence: CSARLLAAYEQYF. This sequence joins TRBV20-1 and TRBJ2-7, with 8 bases matching TRBD2. The ends lost 2 bases at V and 2 bases at J; junction bases unmatched: 2. Germline V CDR1 and CDR2: DFQATT, SNEGSKA (reference sequence). The CDR3 length is 13 residues.

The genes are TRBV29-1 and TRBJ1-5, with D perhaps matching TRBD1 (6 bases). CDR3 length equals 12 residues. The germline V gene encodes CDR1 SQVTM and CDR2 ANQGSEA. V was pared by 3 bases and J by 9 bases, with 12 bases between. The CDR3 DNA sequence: TGCAGCGTTGATCAGGGGCCGGGGCCCCAGCATTTT. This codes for CSVDQGPGPQHF.

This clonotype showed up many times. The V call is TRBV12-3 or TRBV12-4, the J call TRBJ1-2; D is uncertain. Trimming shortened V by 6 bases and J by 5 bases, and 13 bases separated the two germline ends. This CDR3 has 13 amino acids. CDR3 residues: CASSLSLVYGYTF. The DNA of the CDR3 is TGTGCCAGCAGCCTAAGCCTAGTTTATGGCTACACCTTC.

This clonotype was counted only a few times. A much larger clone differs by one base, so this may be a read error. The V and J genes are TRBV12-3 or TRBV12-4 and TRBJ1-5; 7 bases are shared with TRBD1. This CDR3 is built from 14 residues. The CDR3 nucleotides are TGTGCCAGCGGTTTGGGGGACAGAAATCAGCCCCAGCATTTT. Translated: CASGLGDRNQPQHF.